This T cell receptor beta chain was profiled in a study of identical twins. Study observations and caveats: Donors were not followed over many years; analysis was cross-sectional.

The CDR3 runs 14 residues. The V gene lost 2 bases and the J gene lost 6 bases, with 8 bases spanning the gap. Germline V gene sequence: CDR1 SGHVS, CDR2 FNYEAQ. cDNA molecules carried unique molecular identifiers, and template switching added a universal primer site. TCRdb independently ran MiXCR on the 5' RACE reads; one entry per CDR3 protein. This sample has around 230,000 distinct CDR3 sequences, with 5% to 7% found just once. Concerning this clonotype itself: Its antigen is still unknown.

The sample also formed part of further work on T cells expressing NK-cell markers. That report adds: The sequencing cohort of eight donors included seven HCMV-seropositive individuals and one seronegative individual. Researchers report these clonotypes also headed the CD3+CD56-NKG2C+ fraction in several donors.

Specimen: CD8+ T cells sorted from blood. V and J are TRBV7-6 and TRBJ1-6, with D possibly TRBD1 on 6 matching bases. This clonotype was sampled from a woman aged 18-30 years in good health. CDR3 loop: CASSLTGSNSPLHF. The CDR3 coding sequence is TGTGCCAGCAGCTTAACAGGGAGTAATTCACCCCTCCACTTT.